This T cell receptor (beta chain) came from a study of metastatic and nonmetastatic thyroid tumors. Looking at the study overall: Across peripheral blood and tumor or nodule tissue samples taken from malignant and benign thyroid patients, the repertoires were compared with one another.

The CDR3 sequence is 14 residues long. Trimming removed 5 bases at V and 4 bases at J, with 14 bases between. CDR1 and CDR2 from the germline V gene are SGHAT and FQNNGV. This clone was counted many times. Using MiXCR, TCRdb reanalyzed the PCR reads. The sample lists about 56,000 clones; 25% to 35% were seen once. No treatment had been given to any patient before thyroid surgery. This clonotype was obtained from a female donor with papillary thyroid cancer or a benign thyroid nodule (not recorded which). Some clones in this sample may be carry-over from other donors' samples. The chain recombines TRBV11-2 with TRBJ1-1; perhaps TRBD1 as D (6 bases). The sample consisted of blood. CDR3 residues: CASSRGGGGTEAFF. The CDR3, as DNA: TGTGCCAGCAGCCGGGGCGGGGGCGGCACTGAAGCTTTCTTT.